This TCR beta chain was captured by sequencing in a study of OX40 agonist ivuxolimab in advanced cancers. The CDR3 loop spans 14 amino acids. Trimming removed 5 bases from V and 0 bases from J; junction bases left unmatched: 4. The V gene's germline CDR1 is MNHEY and CDR2 SVGAGI. Repertoires were generated with immunoSEQ multiplex PCR, while TCRdb's copy carries only in-frame clones and drops some. The sample has some 57,000 clones, more than 65% seen once; the top ten hold approximately 0.49%. This receptor was identified in an adult with an advanced solid tumor such as melanoma, head and neck, liver or kidney cancer. The input for sequencing was CD4+ or CD8+ T cells sorted from blood, taken in a trial of the OX40 agonist ivuxolimab. The rearrangement joins TRBV6-5 to TRBJ2-7; TRBD1 aligns across 7 bases. This CDR3 is CASSTTGFSYEQYF. Written as DNA, the CDR3 is TGTGCCAGCAGTACGACAGGGTTCTCCTACGAGCAGTACTTC.